This record concerns one T cell receptor beta chain sequence. Its cognate antigen is unknown. The CDR3 is made up of 17 amino acids. CDR1 and CDR2 from the germline V gene are LGHDT and YNNKEL (reference sequence). Trimming took 3 bases from V and 0 from J, leaving 14 bases between them. These data are taken from a study of T cell responses to AZD1222 COVID-19 vaccine. Study-wide context: Pooling of second doses given at about 4 or about 12 weeks was done. The study's findings and limits: Close to half of spike-specific TCRs reportedly recognize unmutated variant regions. Breadth and depth of Spike-specific TCRs rose after two AZD1222 doses.

Profiling relied on immunoSEQ multiplex PCR, and the TCRdb table lists in-frame clones only, not all of them. The sample holds about 120,000 clones, about 90% seen once. The clonotype originates from an adult in good health. The sample was peripheral blood, taken on day 0 of AZD1222 vaccination. The chain is built from TRBV3-1 (or the pseudogene TRBV3-2) and TRBJ1-4, with D tentatively TRBD1 (6 bases). Written as DNA, the CDR3 is TGTGCCAGCAGCCAGGTACCGGGACAAACAACTAATGAAAAACTGTTTTTT. This gives the protein CASSQVPGQTTNEKLFF.